This T cell receptor (beta chain) comes out of a study of cytomegalovirus exposure and HLA in healthy donors. Study results and caveats: One cluster of highly shared sequence variants probably arose as a sequencing artifact. There were reportedly fewer N-insertions in an Asian-associated ancestry cluster than the approximately 630-donor mean, in a later analysis.

PCR primers comprised 60 Vbeta and 13 Jbeta primers. Using immunoSEQ multiplex PCR, the repertoire was profiled, and TCRdb retains in-frame clones only, with some absent. The sample contains roughly 120,000 clones, approximately 73% of which appear only once. Trimming pared 4 bases from V and 0 bases from J, leaving 2 bases between. The CDR3 loop spans 12 amino acids. In germline, CDR1 is SGHDT, CDR2 YYEEEE. This clone showed up many times. Antigen: not known. This sequence joins TRBV5-6 and TRBJ1-5; D uncertain. The clonotype comes from a man in his forties in good health and CMV-seronegative. The sample taken for sequencing was PBMCs. CDR3 nucleotides: TGTGCCAGCAGCCTTAGCAATCAGCCCCAGCATTTT. Translating gives CASSLSNQPQHF.